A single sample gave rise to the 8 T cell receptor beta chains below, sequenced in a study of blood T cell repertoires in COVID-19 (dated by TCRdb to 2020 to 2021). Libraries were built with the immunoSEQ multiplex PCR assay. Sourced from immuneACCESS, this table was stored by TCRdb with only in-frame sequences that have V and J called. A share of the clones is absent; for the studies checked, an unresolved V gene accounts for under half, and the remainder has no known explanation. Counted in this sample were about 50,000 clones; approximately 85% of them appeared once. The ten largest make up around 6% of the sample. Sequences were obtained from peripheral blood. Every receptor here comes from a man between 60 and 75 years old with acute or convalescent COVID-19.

This CDR3 reads CASSLSSGHGYTF. The DNA of the CDR3 is TGTGCCAGCAGTTTGTCATCAGGTCATGGCTACACCTTC. The rearrangement joins TRBV28 to TRBJ1-2, with D uncertain. The CDR3 contains 13 residues. V lost 3 bases and J lost 6, with 11 bases in between. Germline CDR1 is MDHEN and CDR2 is SYDVKM.

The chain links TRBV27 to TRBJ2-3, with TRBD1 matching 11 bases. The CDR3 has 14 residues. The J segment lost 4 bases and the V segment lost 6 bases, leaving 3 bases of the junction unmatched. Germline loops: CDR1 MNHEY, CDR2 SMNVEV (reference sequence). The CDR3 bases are TGTGCCAGCAGCTCGGGACAGGGGGCAGATACGCAGTATTTT. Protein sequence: CASSSGQGADTQYF.

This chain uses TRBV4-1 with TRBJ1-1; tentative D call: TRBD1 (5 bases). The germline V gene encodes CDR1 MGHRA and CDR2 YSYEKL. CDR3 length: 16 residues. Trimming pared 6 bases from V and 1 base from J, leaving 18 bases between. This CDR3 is CASSHKAGLRNTEAFF. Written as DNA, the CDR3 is TGCGCCAGCAGTCATAAAGCAGGGCTCAGGAACACTGAAGCTTTCTTT.

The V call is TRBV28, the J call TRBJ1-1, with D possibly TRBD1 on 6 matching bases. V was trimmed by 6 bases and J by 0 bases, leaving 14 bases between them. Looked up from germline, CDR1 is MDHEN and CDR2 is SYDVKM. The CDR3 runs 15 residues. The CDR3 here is CASSPPDRLNTEAFF. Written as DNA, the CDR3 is TGTGCCAGCAGCCCGCCGGACAGACTGAACACTGAAGCTTTCTTT.

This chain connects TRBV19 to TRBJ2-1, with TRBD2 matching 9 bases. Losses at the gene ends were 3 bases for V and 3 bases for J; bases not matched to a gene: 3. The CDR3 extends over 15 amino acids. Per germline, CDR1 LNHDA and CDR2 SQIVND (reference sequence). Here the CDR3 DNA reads TGTGCCAGTAGTATTAGCGGGAGTTACTACAATGAGCAGTTCTTC. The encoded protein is CASSISGSYYNEQFF.

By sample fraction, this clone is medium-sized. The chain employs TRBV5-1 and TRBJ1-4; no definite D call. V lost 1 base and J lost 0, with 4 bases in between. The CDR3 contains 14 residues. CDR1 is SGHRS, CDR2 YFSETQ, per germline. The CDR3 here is CASSLTATNEKLFF. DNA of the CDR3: TGCGCCAGCAGCTTGACTGCAACTAATGAAAAACTGTTTTTT.

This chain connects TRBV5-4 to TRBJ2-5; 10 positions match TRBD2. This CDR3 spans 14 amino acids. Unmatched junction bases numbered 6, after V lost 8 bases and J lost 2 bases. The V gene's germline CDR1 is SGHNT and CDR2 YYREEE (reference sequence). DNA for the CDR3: TGTGCCAGTACCCTAGCGGGAGCACAAGAGACCCAGTACTTC. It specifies CASTLAGAQETQYF. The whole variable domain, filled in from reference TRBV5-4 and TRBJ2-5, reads ETGVTQSPTHLIKTRGQQVTLRCSSQSGHNTVSWYQQALGQGPQFIFQYYREEENGRGNFPPRFSGLQFPNYSSELNVNALELDDSALYLCASTLAGAQETQYFGPGTRLLVL.

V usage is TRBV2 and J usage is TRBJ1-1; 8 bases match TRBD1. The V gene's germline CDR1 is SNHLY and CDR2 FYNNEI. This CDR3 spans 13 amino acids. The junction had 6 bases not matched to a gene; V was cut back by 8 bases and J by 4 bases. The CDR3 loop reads CASGSDRGTEAFF. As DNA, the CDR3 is TGTGCCAGCGGCTCCGACAGGGGCACTGAAGCTTTCTTT.